A selection of T cell receptor beta chains follows, all from one sample in a study of sequential checkpoint blockade in melanoma. Here immunoSEQ multiplex PCR was the method, and the copy in TCRdb shows in-frame clones only, minus some. The sample contains some 19,000 clones, roughly 30% of which appear only once. The sample in question was tumor tissue (inferred from file names), obtained from a patient given nivolumab and ipilimumab in sequence. The receptors derive from a human donor with melanoma. Both conserved end residues are trimmed from each CDR3.

V	J	CDR3
TRBV5-1	TRBJ1-1	ASSFGTGGKNTEAF
TRBV19	TRBJ2-1	ASSTGLAYNEQF
TRBV28	TRBJ2-1	ASRAPGLGSDEQF
TRBV14	TRBJ2-2	ASSPLGNTGELF
TRBV5-1	TRBJ2-3	ASSLWGQTTDTQY
TRBV30	TRBJ2-7	AWNRPGNEQY
TRBV6-8	TRBJ1-2	ASTRAKDGYT
TRBV5-1	TRBJ2-5	ASSLSPVGSQETQY
TRBV12-2	TRBJ2-7	ASRPPRRPSYEQY
TRBV11-3	TRBJ2-1	ASSWGTSPANEQF
TRBV4-1	TRBJ2-1	ASSPGTGDEQF
TRBV14	TRBJ2-2	ASSLDRGLTGELF
TRBV6-8	TRBJ1-6	ASKPDGSYNSPLH
TRBV6-1	TRBJ2-3	ASSEELSVLTDTQY
TRBV6-8	TRBJ1-5	ASSDLARGVSNQPQH
TRBV28	TRBJ1-5	ASSLPGKSNQPQH
TRBV28	TRBJ1-2	ASKSPDRQGYT
TRBV7-2	TRBJ1-2	ASSPRAGYGYT
TRBV6-8	TRBJ1-6	AISGQNSPLH
TRBV4-1	TRBJ2-5	ASSHELETQY
TRBV4-1	TRBJ2-7	ASSQDLYWDRADSTGEQY
TRBV19	TRBJ2-1	ASSTGQGAYEQF
TRBV4-1	TRBJ2-3	ASSNKAGGLDTQY
TRBV19	TRBJ2-7	ASNRGPRGAYEQY
TRBV5-1	TRBJ2-3	ASSFTGVTDTQY
TRBV9	TRBJ2-7	ASSSREGPDEQY
TRBV11-3	TRBJ2-1	ASSKSPWREGQQLQF
TRBV28	TRBJ1-4	ASSPGDSLSEKLF
TRBV14	TRBJ2-5	ASSLSQGYSYQETQY
TRBV11-3	TRBJ2-1	ASSLSGDPSYNEQF
TRBV30	TRBJ1-1	AWSVNLNTEAF
TRBV19	TRBJ1-2	ASSIPGHSNYGYT
TRBV9	TRBJ1-5	ASSETPPQAGQPQH
TRBV9	TRBJ1-2	ASRTGIYGYT
TRBV11-3	TRBJ1-1	ASSLGTGMNTEAF
TRBV28	TRBJ2-5	ASSRTGGGGETQY
TRBV11-3	TRBJ1-2	ASSLVPAAAAGYT
TRBV5-1	TRBJ1-2	ASSQGVDRADYGYT
TRBV25-1	TRBJ2-3	ASGGTSGSPSTDTQY
TRBV19	TRBJ2-1	ASSMGTGGNNEQF
TRBV11-3	TRBJ2-5	ASTPIRAVGETQY
TRBV11-3	TRBJ1-3	ASSLDGPGVSGNTIY
TRBV5-1	TRBJ2-7	ASSSGQGTRNEQY
TRBV2	TRBJ2-2	ASSEGTSGSRTGELF
TRBV5-1	TRBJ2-1	ASSWGTRLGEQF
TRBV11-3	TRBJ2-2	ASSLGQGAQTGELF
TRBV25-1	TRBJ1-2	ASSGPIWDGYT
TRBV12-5	TRBJ2-3	ASKPDSTDTQY
TRBV16	TRBJ1-2	ASSQRQDWGT
TRBV15	TRBJ2-3	ASSFRTTTDTQY
TRBV28	TRBJ1-3	ASRPNATPSGNTIY
TRBV28	TRBJ1-2	ASSVDGNYGYT